The entry below describes one TCR beta chain. Per germline, CDR1 SQVTM and CDR2 ANQGSEA. The CDR3 is 12 amino acids. The V and J ends lost 7 bases and 9 bases, in that order; junction bases with no gene match: 9. The data were obtained in a study of cytomegalovirus exposure and HLA in healthy donors. The PCR made use of 60 Vbeta and 13 Jbeta primers. Authors' data handling: Per a later analysis, the number of unique TCR beta chains was about 80 million, of which roughly 9.9 million were shared. The table came from immunoSEQ multiplex PCR; TCRdb's copy has only in-frame clones and leaves some out. V, J and clone size reflect that table, while D and trimming were determined from the DNA. The sample holds a few hundred thousand clones, approximately 81% seen once.

The receptor comes from a young man in good health and CMV-seronegative. This chain links TRBV29-1 with TRBJ2-1, with 7 nucleotides matching TRBD1. What was sequenced was PBMCs. CDR3 DNA: TGCAGCGAGAGACAGGGACGGGGTGAGCAGTTCTTC. This translates into CSERQGRGEQFF.